Here is one T cell receptor (beta chain) with its context. Trimming removed 4 bases from V and 6 bases from J, with 8 bases in between. This CDR3 is 12 amino acids long. Germline V gene sequence: CDR1 LGHDT, CDR2 YNNKEL (reference sequence). Per the authors' pipeline: Amplification with reference gene primers provided the estimates of nucleated cell counts. Clones were read by immunoSEQ multiplex PCR, and TCRdb kept only the in-frame ones, dropping some. V and J calls and clone size follow that table, whereas D and trimming were derived from the DNA. The table records about 240,000 clones, about 90% of them present only once. Participants had their cohort set by participant-reported clinical history. The data are from a study of blood T cell repertoires in COVID-19. In the study overall: Sites across the United States, Italy and Spain contributed samples from acute and convalescent COVID-19.

The sequenced sample consisted of PBMCs or T cells enriched from blood (not recorded which). This chain uses TRBV3-1 (or the pseudogene TRBV3-2) with TRBJ2-3, with a possible D match to TRBD2 (5 bases). The clonotype was recovered from a woman aged 40 to 50 with acute COVID-19. CDR3 in DNA: TGTGCCAGCAGCCTAGGAGGCGATACGCAGTATTTT. Its protein is CASSLGGDTQYF.